The present entry profiles one TCR beta chain with its context. J was trimmed by 9 bases and V by 7 bases; bases with no gene match: 4. Germline CDR1 and CDR2: SGHAT and FQNNGV. The CDR3 runs 14 residues. These data come from a study of blood T cell repertoires in COVID-19. Looking at the study overall: The United States, Italy and Spain were the sources of the acute and convalescent COVID-19 samples. Sources were T cells, B-cell-depleted T cells, or PBMCs; the material itself was cDNA or gDNA.

Authors' data handling: Reference gene primer amplification yielded estimated nucleated cell counts. Profiled with immunoSEQ multiplex PCR; TCRdb holds only in-frame clones, not every one. V, J and clone size reflect that table, while D and trimming were determined from the DNA. The profile shows about 130,000 clones, roughly four fifths of them singletons. The rearrangement joins TRBV11-2 to TRBJ2-1; 15 positions match TRBD2. The sample taken for sequencing was peripheral blood. The clonotype was recovered from a human donor in a cohort sampled during active COVID-19. The CDR3 here is CASNPGLAGGEQFF. CDR3 sequence (DNA): TGTGCCAGCAACCCGGGACTAGCGGGGGGTGAGCAGTTCTTC.